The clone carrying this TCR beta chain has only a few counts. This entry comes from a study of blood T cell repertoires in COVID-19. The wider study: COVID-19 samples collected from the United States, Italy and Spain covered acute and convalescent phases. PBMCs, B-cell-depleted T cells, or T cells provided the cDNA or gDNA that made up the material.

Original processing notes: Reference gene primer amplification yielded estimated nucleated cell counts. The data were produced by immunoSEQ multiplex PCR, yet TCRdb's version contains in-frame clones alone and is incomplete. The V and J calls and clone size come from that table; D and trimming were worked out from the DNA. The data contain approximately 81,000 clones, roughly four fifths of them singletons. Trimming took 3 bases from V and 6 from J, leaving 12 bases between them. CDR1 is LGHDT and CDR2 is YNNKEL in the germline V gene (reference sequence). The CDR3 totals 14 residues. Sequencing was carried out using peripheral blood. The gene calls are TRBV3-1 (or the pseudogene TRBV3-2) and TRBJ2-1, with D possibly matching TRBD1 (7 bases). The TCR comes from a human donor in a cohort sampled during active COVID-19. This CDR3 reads CASSHTGDSNEQFF. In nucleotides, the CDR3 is TGTGCCAGCAGCCATACAGGGGACTCCAATGAGCAGTTCTTC.